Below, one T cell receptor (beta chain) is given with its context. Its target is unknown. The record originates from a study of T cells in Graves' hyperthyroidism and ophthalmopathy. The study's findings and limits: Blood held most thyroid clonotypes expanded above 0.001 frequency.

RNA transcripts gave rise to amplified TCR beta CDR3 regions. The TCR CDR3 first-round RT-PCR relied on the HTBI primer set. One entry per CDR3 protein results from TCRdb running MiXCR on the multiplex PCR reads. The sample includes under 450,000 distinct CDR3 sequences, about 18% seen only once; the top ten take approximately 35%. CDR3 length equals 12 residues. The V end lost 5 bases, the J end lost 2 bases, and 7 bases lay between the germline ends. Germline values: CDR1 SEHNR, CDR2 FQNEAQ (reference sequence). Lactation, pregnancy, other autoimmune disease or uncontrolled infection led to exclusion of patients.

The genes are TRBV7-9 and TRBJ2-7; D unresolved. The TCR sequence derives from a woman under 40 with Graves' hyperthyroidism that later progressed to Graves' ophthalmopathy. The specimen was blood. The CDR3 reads CASSPGAYEQYF. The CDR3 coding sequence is TGTGCCAGCAGCCCTGGGGCCTACGAGCAGTACTTC.